Each of the 30 T cell receptor beta chains below was sequenced from the same sample in a study of response to subunit inactivated influenza vaccine. TCRdb analysed the RT-PCR reads with MiXCR anew, one entry per CDR3 protein. The table records approximately 570,000 distinct CDR3 sequences, around 8% of them present only once. Sample: PBMCs from blood, taken less than 25 months after vaccination. These receptors were obtained from a man in his fifties or sixties who received an inactivated influenza vaccine.

This clonotype was detected ten times or more. The chain uses TRBV11-1 and TRBJ2-3, with D possibly called TRBD1 or TRBD2 (6 bases each). This CDR3 comprises 19 residues. Germline CDR1 is SGHAT and CDR2 is FQDESV (reference sequence). V dropped 3 bases and J dropped 0 bases, with 22 bases sitting between them. Here the CDR3 reads CASSFRGPLGDYSTDTQYF. CDR3 DNA sequence: TGTGCCAGCAGCTTCCGGGGGCCCTTGGGAGATTATAGCACAGATACGCAGTATTTT.

Only a few counts were recorded for this clonotype. The V and J genes are TRBV6-1 and TRBJ2-7; TRBD2 matches 8 bases. This CDR3 comprises 13 residues. CDR1 is MNHNS and CDR2 is SASEGT in the germline V gene. J was trimmed by 3 bases and V by 7 bases; bases with no gene match: 5. CDR3 nucleotide sequence: TGTGCCAGCAACAGAGCGGGGGTCTACGAGCAGTACTTC. This sequence encodes CASNRAGVYEQYF.

The CDR3, as DNA: TGTGCCAGCACCCTATCTAGCGGGGAGCTGTTTTTT. Protein product: CASTLSSGELFF. The gene calls are TRBV11-2 and TRBJ2-2, with D hard to call. Germline CDR1 and CDR2: SGHAT and FQNNGV. V was trimmed by 7 bases and J by 7 bases, leaving 10 bases between them. The CDR3 has 12 residues. Using reference TRBV11-2 and TRBJ2-2 for the parts outside the CDR3, the full variable domain is EAGVAQSPRYKIIEKRQSVAFWCNPISGHATLYWYQQILGQGPKLLIQFQNNGVVDDSQLPKDRFSAERLKGVDSTLKIQPAKLEDSAVYLCASTLSSGELFFGEGSRLTVL.

This clonotype appeared a few times. The rearrangement uses TRBV5-1 and TRBJ2-7; either TRBD1 or TRBD2 may fit D (5 bases each). The CDR3 loop spans 14 amino acids. CDR1 SGHRS and CDR2 YFSETQ come from the germline V gene. V lost 3 bases to trimming and J lost 0 bases, with 10 bases between them. The CDR3 protein is CASSWTQGSYEQYF. CDR3 DNA: TGCGCCAGCAGCTGGACTCAGGGCTCCTACGAGCAGTACTTC. The full variable domain, with the rest looked up from reference TRBV5-1 and TRBJ2-7, is KAGVTQTPRYLIKTRGQQVTLSCSPISGHRSVSWYQQTPGQGLQFLFEYFSETQRNKGNFPGRFSGRQFSNSRSEMNVSTLELGDSALYLCASSWTQGSYEQYFGPGTRLTVT.

The rearrangement joins TRBV12-3 or TRBV12-4 to TRBJ1-2; D is ambiguous. V was shortened by 5 bases and J by 5 bases, with 12 bases between the two germline ends. CDR3 size: 13 residues. DNA for the CDR3: TGTGCCAGCAGTCCCGACATCATATATGGCTACACCTTC. This gives the protein CASSPDIIYGYTF.

This clonotype was seen many times. The chain uses TRBV7-2 and TRBJ2-7; TRBD1 matches at 9 bases. V trimming: 1 base; J trimming: 3 bases; junction bases outside the gene matches: 1. The CDR3 has 14 residues. Germline V gives CDR1 SGHTA, CDR2 FQGNSA. The CDR3 bases are TGTGCCAGCAGCTTAGTGGACAGGGGCTACGAGCAGTACTTC. Translated: CASSLVDRGYEQYF.

V and J are TRBV28 and TRBJ2-1; D not certain. The CDR3 has 13 residues. V lost 0 bases and J 5 bases, leaving 5 bases between the germline ends. Germline V gives CDR1 MDHEN, CDR2 SYDVKM. The CDR3 protein is CASSLWGNNEQFF. The CDR3 nucleotides are TGTGCCAGCAGTTTATGGGGAAACAATGAGCAGTTCTTC.

The rearrangement links TRBV20-1 to TRBJ2-2; 8 bases fit TRBD2. This CDR3 is 13 amino acids long. Germline loops: CDR1 DFQATT, CDR2 SNEGSKA (reference sequence). V shed 3 bases, J shed 5 bases, and the junction held 2 bases outside the gene matches. CDR3 sequence: CSASGGGTGELFF. CDR3 DNA sequence: TGCAGTGCTAGCGGGGGGGGAACCGGGGAGCTGTTTTTT.

Turning to this clonotype: A much larger clone lies a single base off, so this may be a read error. The V and J genes are TRBV6-2 or TRBV6-3 and TRBJ2-4; the D is unclear. The germline V and J ends were trimmed by 7 bases and 13 bases, with 14 bases remaining between them. Germline loops: CDR1 MNHEY, CDR2 SVGEGT. The CDR3 is 11 amino acids. The CDR3 DNA follows: TGTGCCAGCAATTTAGGTCACCCGCAGTACTTC. Translating gives CASNLGHPQYF.

The V call is TRBV7-6, the J call TRBJ1-1; perhaps TRBD1 as D (5 bases). The CDR3 totals 16 residues. The V and J ends lost 3 bases and 4 bases respectively, with 18 bases between them. Germline CDR1 SGHVS, CDR2 FNYEAQ. The DNA for the CDR3 is TGTGCCAGCAGCTTGGGAGGGGTCCTCTCAGGCACTGAAGCTTTCTTT. Amino acids: CASSLGGVLSGTEAFF.

The chain couples TRBV19 to TRBJ2-5, with D perhaps matching TRBD2 (5 bases). The V end was cut by 3 bases, the J end by 4 bases, with 15 bases between. The CDR3 sequence is 15 residues long. CDR1 LNHDA and CDR2 SQIVND come from the germline V gene (reference sequence). Here the CDR3 DNA reads TGTGCCAGTAGTATGAGGGTCAGCCCAGGAGAGACCCAGTACTTC. Translation gives CASSMRVSPGETQYF.

There are a few counts of this clonotype. The rearrangement links TRBV5-1 to TRBJ1-1; D is uncertain. Germline V gene data show CDR1 as SGHRS and CDR2 as YFSETQ. V was clipped by 4 bases and J by 1 base, with 14 bases between them. There are 15 residues in the CDR3. CDR3 residues: CASSPEGSSNTEAFF. The CDR3 nucleotides read TGCGCCAGCAGCCCGGAGGGCAGCTCGAACACTGAAGCTTTCTTT.

This sequence joins TRBV5-6 and TRBJ1-4, with 7 nucleotides matching TRBD1. Germline V lookup: CDR1 SGHDT, CDR2 YYEEEE. V lost 4 bases, J lost 8 bases, and 5 bases stayed unmatched. The CDR3 spans 13 residues. Here the CDR3 DNA reads TGTGCCAGCAGCGAACAGGGGCGGGAAAAACTGTTTTTT. Encoded protein: CASSEQGREKLFF.

This clonotype has more than one count but fewer than ten. The chain uses TRBV18 and TRBJ1-3; 10 bases match TRBD1. Trimming removed 3 bases from V and 2 bases from J; junction bases left unmatched: 1. CDR3 size: 15 residues. The germline gives CDR1 KGHSH, CDR2 LQKENI. CDR3 residues: CASSPGTGAGNTIYF. CDR3 sequence (DNA): TGTGCCAGCTCACCTGGGACAGGGGCTGGAAACACCATATATTTT.

This clonotype was detected ten times or more. Its ends do not fully match the called genes, so a read error is possible. The rearrangement links TRBV12-3 or TRBV12-4 to TRBJ1-5, with D hard to call. CDR3 length: 13 amino acids. For the CDR3, the DNA is TGCGCCAGCAGCTTGAGCGGCAATCAGCCCCAGCATTTT. This translates into CASSLSGNQPQHF.

In its sample, this clonotype was seen a few times. V and J are TRBV5-5 and TRBJ2-2, with 7 bases that match TRBD1. Germline V gene data show CDR1 as SGHKS and CDR2 as YYEKEE (reference sequence). The CDR3 runs 16 residues. With V trimmed by 7 bases and J by 0 bases, 9 bases remained unmatched. Written as DNA, the CDR3 is TGTGCCAGCGGATTGACAGGGCGCGCGAACACCGGGGAGCTGTTTTTT. Translated: CASGLTGRANTGELFF. The entire variable domain, with the rest obtained from reference TRBV5-5 and TRBJ2-2, is as follows: DAGVTQSPTHLIKTRGQQVTLRCSPISGHKSVSWYQQVLGQGPQFIFQYYEKEERGRGNFPDRFSARQFPNYSSELNVNALLLGDSALYLCASGLTGRANTGELFFGEGSRLTVL.

The sample holds many counts of this clonotype. J is TRBJ1-6 and V is TRBV3-1; D is unresolved. The CDR3 contains 15 residues. The V gene's germline CDR1 is LGHDT and CDR2 YNNKEL (reference sequence). Trimming removed 4 bases at V and 4 bases at J, with 11 bases between. CDR3 protein: CASSPSQNYNSPLHF. In nucleotides, the CDR3 is TGTGCCAGCAGCCCCTCCCAGAATTATAATTCACCCCTCCACTTT.

This chain connects TRBV4-2 to TRBJ2-1, with 8 bases that match TRBD2. The J segment lost 5 bases and the V segment lost 3 bases, leaving 9 bases of the junction unmatched. Germline V gene data show CDR1 as LGHNA and CDR2 as YNFKEQ. CDR3 length: 16 amino acids. The CDR3 sequence: CASSQDGTRADNEQFF. In DNA form, the CDR3 reads TGTGCCAGCAGCCAGGACGGGACTAGGGCGGACAATGAGCAGTTCTTC.

The chain couples TRBV12-3 or TRBV12-4 to TRBJ2-1; D gene ambiguous. CDR3 length: 13 amino acids. Trimming removed 2 bases from V and 3 bases from J, with 5 bases in between. Here the CDR3 reads CASSLQDYNEQFF. For the CDR3, the DNA is TGTGCCAGCAGTTTACAAGACTACAATGAGCAGTTCTTC.

At least ten counts were recorded for this clonotype. The genes are TRBV4-2 and TRBJ1-5, with D hard to call. CDR3 size: 13 residues. Trimming removed 3 bases at V and 3 bases at J, with 6 bases between. CDR1 LGHNA and CDR2 YNFKEQ come from the germline V gene. The CDR3 is CASSQSVNQPQHF. CDR3 DNA sequence: TGTGCCAGCAGCCAGTCAGTCAATCAGCCCCAGCATTTT.

As regards this clonotype: At one end, the junction sequence differs from germline, possibly due to a read error. The rearrangement links TRBV2 to TRBJ1-2, with 9 bases lining up with TRBD1. This CDR3 comprises 14 residues. CDR1 and CDR2 from the germline V gene are SNHLY and FYNNEI. CDR3 sequence: CASTNGQGRNGYTF. In DNA form, the CDR3 reads TGTGCCAGCACTAACGGACAGGGGAGGAATGGCTACACTTTC.

This chain joins TRBV27 and TRBJ2-1; 9 bases map to TRBD2. Germline CDR1 is MNHEY and CDR2 is SMNVEV (reference sequence). The CDR3 runs to 15 residues. Unmatched junction bases numbered 10, after V lost 7 bases and J lost 6 bases. The CDR3 nucleotides are TGTGCCAGCAAACGGGGGCGGGGGGGCCCCAATGAGCAGTTCTTC. It specifies CASKRGRGGPNEQFF.

This clonotype was observed a handful of times. The rearrangement joins TRBV20-1 to TRBJ2-2, with unresolved D. This CDR3 has 14 amino acids. With 6 bases removed from V and 0 bases from J, the gap between germline ends came to 11 bases. Germline CDR1 and CDR2: DFQATT and SNEGSKA (reference sequence). The CDR3 coding sequence is TGCAGTGCCCCCAGGATAACGAACACCGGGGAGCTGTTTTTT. Amino acid sequence: CSAPRITNTGELFF.

This clonotype was counted only a few times. The rearrangement joins TRBV5-1 to TRBJ1-2; weak D call: TRBD1 (6 bases). Deletions cut 0 bases from V and 5 bases from J, with 14 bases between. The CDR3 loop spans 15 amino acids. Germline V lookup: CDR1 SGHRS, CDR2 YFSETQ. CDR3 bases: TGCGCCAGCAGCTTGGCGGACAGCCTTGGTTATGGCTACACCTTC. It yields the protein CASSLADSLGYGYTF.

This clonotype was counted ten times or more. The chain uses TRBV28 and TRBJ2-3, with D possibly matching TRBD2 (6 bases). CDR1 MDHEN and CDR2 SYDVKM come from the germline V gene. The CDR3 totals 14 residues. V lost 5 bases to trimming and J lost 6 bases, with 15 bases between them. CDR3 coding DNA: TGTGCCAGCAGTCGTAGCGGAGTGGGGGATACGCAGTATTTT. Residues: CASSRSGVGDTQYF.

This clonotype has just a few counts. This chain uses TRBV12-5 with TRBJ1-1; TRBD1 matches at 7 bases. Germline assignment: CDR1 LGHNT and CDR2 FRNRAP. The V segment lost 6 bases and the J segment 5 bases; nucleotides outside the gene matches: 9. The CDR3 is 14 amino acids. This chain's CDR3 is CASGTTGIGTEAFF. The CDR3 DNA reads TGTGCTAGTGGGACGACAGGGATTGGAACTGAAGCTTTCTTT.

The V and J genes are TRBV20-1 and TRBJ1-6; D unclear. V dropped 6 bases and J dropped 5 bases, with 20 bases sitting between them. The CDR3 covers 16 residues. The germline V gene has CDR1 DFQATT and CDR2 SNEGSKA (reference sequence). Here the CDR3 DNA reads TGCAGTGCCGCTCAGCGGCAGATTGGTGATAATTCACCCCTCCACTTT. It codes for CSAAQRQIGDNSPLHF.

The rearrangement uses TRBV6-5 and TRBJ2-7; D not certain. The CDR3 length is 12 residues. Germline CDR1 reads MNHEY; CDR2 reads SVGAGI. V lost 5 bases, J lost 3 bases, and 8 bases lay in between. The CDR3 sequence is CASSTSLYEQYF. In DNA form, the CDR3 reads TGTGCCAGCAGTACATCTCTCTACGAGCAGTACTTC.

V gene TRBV10-3 combines with J gene TRBJ2-1, with TRBD2 identical over 11 bases. V lost 6 bases, J lost 6 bases, and 13 bases stayed unmatched. The CDR3 loop spans 17 amino acids. The V gene's germline CDR1 is ENHRY and CDR2 SYGVKD. DNA for the CDR3: TGTGCCATCAGCCGCACCCCGGCTAGCGGGGGGAGCAATGAGCAGTTCTTC. This sequence encodes CAISRTPASGGSNEQFF.

This clonotype was counted ten times or more. The chain is built from TRBV2 and TRBJ2-5; 7 nucleotides align to TRBD2. V was clipped by 4 bases and J by 3 bases; unmatched bases: 8. This CDR3 has 15 residues. The germline V gene encodes CDR1 SNHLY and CDR2 FYNNEI. The CDR3 loop is CASSVGGVLEETQYF. CDR3 DNA sequence: TGTGCCAGCAGTGTTGGGGGGGTACTGGAAGAGACCCAGTACTTC.